This TCR beta chain derives from a study of T cell responses to AZD1222 COVID-19 vaccine. Study details: It was second doses at about 4 or about 12 weeks that were pooled. Regarding the study as a whole: The study reported that nearly half of spike-specific TCRs target unmutated variant regions.

V was pared by 0 bases and J by 1 base, with 11 bases of the junction left unmatched. The germline CDR1 and CDR2 sequences are SGHNT and YYREEE (reference sequence). This CDR3 has 18 residues. To note about this clone: Its cognate antigen is unknown.

Sequenced by immunoSEQ multiplex PCR; TCRdb stores in-frame clones only, minus some. The table lists over 110,000 clones, 70% to 90% of them singletons. This sequence originates from an adult in good health. Sequenced material: peripheral blood, taken on day 0 of AZD1222 vaccination. V gene TRBV5-4 combines with J gene TRBJ2-3; TRBD1 matches at 7 bases. Written as DNA, the CDR3 is TGTGCCAGCAGCTTGGAGCCTTCAGGGGGAAGAGGCACAGATACGCAGTATTTT. Protein product: CASSLEPSGGRGTDTQYF. Drawing the rest from reference TRBV5-4 and TRBJ2-3, the complete variable domain is ETGVTQSPTHLIKTRGQQVTLRCSSQSGHNTVSWYQQALGQGPQFIFQYYREEENGRGNFPPRFSGLQFPNYSSELNVNALELDDSALYLCASSLEPSGGRGTDTQYFGPGTRLTVL.